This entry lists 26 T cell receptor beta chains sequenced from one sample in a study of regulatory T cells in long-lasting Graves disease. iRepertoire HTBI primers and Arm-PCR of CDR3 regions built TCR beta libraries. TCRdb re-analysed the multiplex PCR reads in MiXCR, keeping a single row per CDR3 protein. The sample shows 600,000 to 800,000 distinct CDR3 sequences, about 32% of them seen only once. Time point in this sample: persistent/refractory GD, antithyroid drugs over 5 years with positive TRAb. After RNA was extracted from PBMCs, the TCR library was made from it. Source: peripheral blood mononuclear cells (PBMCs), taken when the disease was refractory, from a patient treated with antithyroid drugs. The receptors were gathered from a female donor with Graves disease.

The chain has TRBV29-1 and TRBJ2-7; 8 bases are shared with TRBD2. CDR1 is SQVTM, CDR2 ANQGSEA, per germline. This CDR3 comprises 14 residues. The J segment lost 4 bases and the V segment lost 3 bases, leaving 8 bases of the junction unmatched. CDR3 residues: CSVDLAGLGYEQYF. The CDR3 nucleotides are TGCAGCGTTGATTTAGCGGGGTTGGGGTACGAGCAGTACTTC.

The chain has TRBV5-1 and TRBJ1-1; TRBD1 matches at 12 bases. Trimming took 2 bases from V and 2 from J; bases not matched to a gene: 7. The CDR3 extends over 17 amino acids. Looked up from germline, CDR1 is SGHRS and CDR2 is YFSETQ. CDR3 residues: CASSLNPGQGANTEAFF. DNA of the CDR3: TGCGCCAGCAGCTTAAACCCGGGACAGGGGGCTAACACTGAAGCTTTCTTT.

CDR3 amino acids: CASSSLRNTEAFF. The CDR3, as DNA: TGTGCCAGCAGCTCCTTGAGAAACACTGAAGCTTTCTTT. The chain employs TRBV7-8 and TRBJ1-1; no firm D call. CDR3 size: 13 residues. The germline V gene has CDR1 SGHVS and CDR2 FQNEAQ. The V gene lost 4 bases and the J gene lost 2 bases, with 8 bases spanning the gap.

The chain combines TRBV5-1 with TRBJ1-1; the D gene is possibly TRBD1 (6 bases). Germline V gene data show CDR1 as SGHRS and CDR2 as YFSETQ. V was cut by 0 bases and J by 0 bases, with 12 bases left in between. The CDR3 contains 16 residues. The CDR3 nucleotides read TGCGCCAGCAGCTTGGAGGGGGGCGGAATGAACACTGAAGCTTTCTTT. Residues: CASSLEGGGMNTEAFF.

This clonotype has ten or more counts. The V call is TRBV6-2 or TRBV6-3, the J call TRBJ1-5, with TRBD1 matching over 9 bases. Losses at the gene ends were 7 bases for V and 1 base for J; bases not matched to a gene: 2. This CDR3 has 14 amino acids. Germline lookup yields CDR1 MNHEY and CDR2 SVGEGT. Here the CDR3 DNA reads TGTGCCAGCAACAGGGGGCAAAGCAATCAGCCCCAGCATTTT. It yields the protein CASNRGQSNQPQHF.

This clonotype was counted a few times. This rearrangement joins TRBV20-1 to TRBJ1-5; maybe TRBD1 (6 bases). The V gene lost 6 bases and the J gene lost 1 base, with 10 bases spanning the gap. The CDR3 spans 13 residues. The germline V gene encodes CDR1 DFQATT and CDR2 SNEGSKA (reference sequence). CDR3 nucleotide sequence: TGCAGTGCCATTGACAGGAGCAATCAGCCCCAGCATTTT. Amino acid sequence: CSAIDRSNQPQHF.

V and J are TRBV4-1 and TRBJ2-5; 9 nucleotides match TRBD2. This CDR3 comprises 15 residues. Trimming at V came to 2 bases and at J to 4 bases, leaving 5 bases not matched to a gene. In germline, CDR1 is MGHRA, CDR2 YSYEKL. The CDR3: CASSQRGLAGETQYF. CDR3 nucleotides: TGCGCCAGCAGCCAAAGGGGACTAGCCGGAGAGACCCAGTACTTC.

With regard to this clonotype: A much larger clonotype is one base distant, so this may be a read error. The DNA for the CDR3 is TGTGCCAGCAACGACGACAGGGGCTATGGCTACACCTTC. It specifies CASNDDRGYGYTF. The V gene is TRBV6-1, the J gene TRBJ1-2; the match to TRBD1 covers 8 bases. The CDR3 spans 13 residues. CDR1 is MNHNS and CDR2 is SASEGT in the germline V gene. V trimming: 7 bases; J trimming: 4 bases; junction bases outside the gene matches: 5.

CDR3 sequence reads: CASSFTQWTQYF. CDR3 nucleotides: TGTGCCAGCAGTTTTACCCAGTGGACCCAGTACTTC. The chain carries TRBV12-3 or TRBV12-4 and TRBJ2-4; D is uncertain. The closer fit of TRBJ2-5 to the DNA end suggests the J call may be wrong. The CDR3 loop spans 12 amino acids.

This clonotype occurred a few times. CDR3 in amino acids: CANPGPSHSANYGYTF. The DNA of the CDR3 is TGTGCCAACCCGGGACCCTCACACTCAGCTAACTATGGCTACACCTTC. The chain combines TRBV7-3 with TRBJ1-2; tentatively, D is TRBD1 (5 bases). The CDR3 extends over 16 amino acids. From germline, CDR1 is SGHTA and CDR2 FQGTGA. Deletions cut 10 bases from V and 0 bases from J, with 21 bases between.

In DNA form, the CDR3 reads TGTGCCAGCAGTTACTTGAGGGACCTTTGGGAGCAGTACTTC. This encodes CASSYLRDLWEQYF. V and J are TRBV6-5 and TRBJ2-7; D is tentatively TRBD1 or TRBD2 (5 bases each). Per germline, CDR1 MNHEY and CDR2 SVGAGI. CDR3 length equals 14 residues. The ends were cut back, 1 base at V and 7 bases at J, with 14 bases in the middle.

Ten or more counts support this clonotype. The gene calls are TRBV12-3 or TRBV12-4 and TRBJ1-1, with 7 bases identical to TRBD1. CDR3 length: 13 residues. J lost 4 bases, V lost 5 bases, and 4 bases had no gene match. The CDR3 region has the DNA TGTGCCAGCAGTATGACAGGGAGCACTGAAGCTTTCTTT. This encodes CASSMTGSTEAFF.

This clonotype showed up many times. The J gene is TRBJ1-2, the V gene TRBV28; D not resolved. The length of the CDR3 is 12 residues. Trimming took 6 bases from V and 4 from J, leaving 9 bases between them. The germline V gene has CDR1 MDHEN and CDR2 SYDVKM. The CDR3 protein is CASSLVSYGYTF. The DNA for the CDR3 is TGTGCCAGCAGCTTAGTCAGCTATGGCTACACCTTC.

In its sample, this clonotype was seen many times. Here the CDR3 reads CASSMRWQTQYF. Here the CDR3 DNA reads TGTGCCAGCAGTATGCGGTGGCAGACCCAGTACTTC. The rearrangement uses TRBV2 and TRBJ2-5; no definite D call. CDR3 length equals 12 residues. V was shortened by 5 bases and J by 6 bases, with 10 bases between the two germline ends. Germline values: CDR1 SNHLY, CDR2 FYNNEI.

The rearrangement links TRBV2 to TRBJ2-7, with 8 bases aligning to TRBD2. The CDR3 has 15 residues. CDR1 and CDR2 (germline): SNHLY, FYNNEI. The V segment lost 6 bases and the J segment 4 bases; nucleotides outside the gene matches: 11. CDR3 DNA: TGTGCCAGCAGGCGGGACTTCGGGGGGGGGTACGAGCAGTACTTC. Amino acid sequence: CASRRDFGGGYEQYF.

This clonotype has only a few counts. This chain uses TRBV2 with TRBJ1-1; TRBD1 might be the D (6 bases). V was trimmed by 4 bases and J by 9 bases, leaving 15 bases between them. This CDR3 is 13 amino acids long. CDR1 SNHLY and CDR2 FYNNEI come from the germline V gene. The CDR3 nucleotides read TGTGCCAGCAGTGGGGATAGGGACACCAAAGCTTTCTTT. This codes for CASSGDRDTKAFF. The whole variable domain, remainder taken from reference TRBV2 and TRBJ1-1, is EPEVTQTPSHQVTQMGQEVILRCVPISNHLYFYWYRQILGQKVEFLVSFYNNEISEKSEIFDDQFSVERPDGSNFTLKIRSTKLEDSAMYFCASSGDRDTKAFFGQGTRLTVV.

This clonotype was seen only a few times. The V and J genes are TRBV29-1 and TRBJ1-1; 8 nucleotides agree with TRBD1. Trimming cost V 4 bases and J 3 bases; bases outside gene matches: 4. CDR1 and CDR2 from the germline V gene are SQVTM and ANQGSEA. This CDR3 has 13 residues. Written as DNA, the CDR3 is TGCAGCGTTGCTGGACAGGGAGACACTGAAGCTTTCTTT. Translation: CSVAGQGDTEAFF.

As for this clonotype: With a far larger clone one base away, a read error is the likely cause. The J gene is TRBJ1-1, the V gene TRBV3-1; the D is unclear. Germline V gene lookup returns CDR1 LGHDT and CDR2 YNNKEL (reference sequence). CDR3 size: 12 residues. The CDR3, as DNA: TGTGCCAGCAGCTCCCAGAACACTGAAGCTCTCTTT. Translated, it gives CASSSQNTEALF.

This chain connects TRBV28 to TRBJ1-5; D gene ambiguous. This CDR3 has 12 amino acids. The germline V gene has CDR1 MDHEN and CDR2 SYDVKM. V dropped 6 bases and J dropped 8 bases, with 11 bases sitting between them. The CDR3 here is CASSEEVEPQHF. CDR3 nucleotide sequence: TGTGCCAGCAGCGAGGAGGTGGAGCCCCAGCATTTT.

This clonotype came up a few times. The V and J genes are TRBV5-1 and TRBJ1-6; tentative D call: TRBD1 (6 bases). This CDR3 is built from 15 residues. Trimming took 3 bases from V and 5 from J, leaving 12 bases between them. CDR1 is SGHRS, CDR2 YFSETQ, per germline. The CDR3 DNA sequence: TGCGCCAGCAGCTACGGACAGAGTAATAATTCACCCCTCCACTTT. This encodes CASSYGQSNNSPLHF.

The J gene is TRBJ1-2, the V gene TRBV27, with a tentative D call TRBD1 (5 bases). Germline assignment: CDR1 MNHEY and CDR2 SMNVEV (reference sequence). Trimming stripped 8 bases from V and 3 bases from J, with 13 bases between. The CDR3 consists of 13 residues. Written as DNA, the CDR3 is TGTGCCAGCGGGGTAGGGACGGACTATGGCTACACCTTC. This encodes CASGVGTDYGYTF.

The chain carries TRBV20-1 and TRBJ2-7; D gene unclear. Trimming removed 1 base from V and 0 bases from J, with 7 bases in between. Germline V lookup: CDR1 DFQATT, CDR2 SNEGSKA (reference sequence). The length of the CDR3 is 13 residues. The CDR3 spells CSARAGVSYEQYF. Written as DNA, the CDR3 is TGCAGTGCTAGAGCTGGGGTCTCCTACGAGCAGTACTTC.

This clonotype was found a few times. CDR3 loop: CASSYGQGFNSRPQHF. In DNA form, the CDR3 reads TGTGCCAGCAGTTATGGACAGGGTTTTAACTCGCGGCCCCAGCATTTT. The chain employs TRBV6-5 and TRBJ1-5; 8 bases align to TRBD1. With 3 bases clipped from V and 9 bases from J, the junction kept 13 bases outside the gene matches. Germline CDR1 is MNHEY and CDR2 is SVGAGI. The CDR3 covers 16 residues.

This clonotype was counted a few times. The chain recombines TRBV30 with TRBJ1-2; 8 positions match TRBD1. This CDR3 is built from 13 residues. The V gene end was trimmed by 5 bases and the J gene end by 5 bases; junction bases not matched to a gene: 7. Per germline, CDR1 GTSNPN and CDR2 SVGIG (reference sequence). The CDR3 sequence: CAWASGTGYGYTF. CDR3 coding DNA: TGTGCCTGGGCTTCCGGGACAGGATATGGCTACACCTTC.

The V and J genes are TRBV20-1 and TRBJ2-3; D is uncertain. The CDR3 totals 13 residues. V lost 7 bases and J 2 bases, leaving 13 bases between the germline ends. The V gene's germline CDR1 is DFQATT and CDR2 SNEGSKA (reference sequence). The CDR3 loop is CSGVDPLTDTQYF. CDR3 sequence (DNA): TGCAGTGGGGTCGACCCTCTCACAGATACGCAGTATTTT.

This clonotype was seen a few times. CDR3 amino acids: CARGQEVHEHGYTF. DNA for the CDR3: TGTGCGAGGGGGCAAGAAGTGCACGAGCATGGCTACACCTTC. The V and J genes are TRBV30 and TRBJ1-2; 7 nucleotides match TRBD1. The CDR3 runs 14 residues. Per germline, CDR1 GTSNPN and CDR2 SVGIG (reference sequence).